These 21 T cell receptor beta chains originate from one sample sequenced in a study of T cells in Graves' hyperthyroidism and ophthalmopathy. Amplification yielded TCR beta CDR3 regions, with RNA transcripts as the source. The HTBI primer set drove a first-round RT-PCR of the TCR CDR3. From the multiplex PCR reads, TCRdb called clonotypes with MiXCR, one entry per CDR3 protein. Of 500,000 or so distinct CDR3 sequences in the sample, 17% were seen once. The sequenced sample consisted of blood. The receptors come from a woman between 18 and 30 years old with Graves' ophthalmopathy.

The chain is built from TRBV6-1 and TRBJ1-1; 7 bases map to TRBD1. The CDR3 is made up of 16 amino acids. The V gene end was trimmed by 3 bases and the J gene end by 0 bases; junction bases not matched to a gene: 7. The germline gives CDR1 MNHNS, CDR2 SASEGT. CDR3 coding DNA: TGTGCCAGCAGTGACCCCCCGGGACAGATGAACACTGAAGCTTTCTTT. It is translated as CASSDPPGQMNTEAFF.

This clonotype was seen many times. The chain is built from TRBV7-2 and TRBJ2-3; D gene ambiguous. Trimming took 1 base from V and 6 from J, leaving 5 bases between them. The CDR3 has 12 amino acids. CDR1 is SGHTA, CDR2 FQGNSA, per germline. For the CDR3, the DNA is TGTGCCAGCAGCTTAGTTTCGGATACGCAGTATTTT. This codes for CASSLVSDTQYF.

The chain joins TRBV5-5 to TRBJ2-7; D may be TRBD1 (7 bases). Germline V gene lookup returns CDR1 SGHKS and CDR2 YYEKEE (reference sequence). Trimming left V 2 bases short and J 4 bases short, with 22 bases between. This CDR3 is 17 amino acids long. CDR3 sequence reads: CASSFGGQLLVWYEQYF. DNA for the CDR3: TGTGCCAGCAGCTTCGGGGGACAGTTGTTAGTTTGGTACGAGCAGTACTTC.

The chain has TRBV6-1 and TRBJ1-5, with 7 bases that match TRBD1. The J segment lost 4 bases and the V segment lost 5 bases, leaving 8 bases of the junction unmatched. In germline, CDR1 is MNHNS, CDR2 SASEGT. CDR3 size: 15 residues. The CDR3 DNA follows: TGTGCCAGCAGTCCTAGGACAGGTCCTAATCAGCCCCAGCATTTT. It encodes CASSPRTGPNQPQHF.

The rearrangement links TRBV27 to TRBJ1-2; no reliable D call. In germline, CDR1 is MNHEY, CDR2 SMNVEV (reference sequence). V was trimmed by 5 bases and J by 5 bases, leaving 12 bases between them. This CDR3 spans 13 amino acids. The CDR3 coding sequence is TGTGCCAGCAGTAGGAGTGAATCTTATGGCTACACCTTC. Protein sequence: CASSRSESYGYTF.

This clonotype was counted ten times or more. The chain employs TRBV6-1 and TRBJ2-7; D tentatively fits TRBD1 or TRBD2 (6 bases each). V was pared by 3 bases and J by 0 bases, with 15 bases between. The CDR3 sequence is 16 residues long. The germline gives CDR1 MNHNS, CDR2 SASEGT. CDR3 region: CASSDIGGYISYEQYF. The CDR3 coding sequence is TGTGCCAGCAGTGACATCGGGGGCTACATCTCCTACGAGCAGTACTTC.

In this sample, this clonotype turned up many times. The J gene is TRBJ2-7, the V gene TRBV10-3, with TRBD1 as a possible D gene (6 bases). The CDR3 is made up of 15 amino acids. Germline loops: CDR1 ENHRY, CDR2 SYGVKD. V lost 2 bases to trimming and J lost 3 bases, with 14 bases between them. As DNA, the CDR3 is TGTGCCATCAGTGAGACGGCAGGGGTCAACTACGAGCAGTACTTC. Encoded protein: CAISETAGVNYEQYF.

This clonotype was detected ten times or more. The rearrangement joins TRBV12-3 or TRBV12-4 to TRBJ1-5; a possible D gene is TRBD1 (6 bases). The CDR3 is 15 amino acids. The ends were cut back, 7 bases at V and 2 bases at J, with 15 bases in the middle. In DNA form, the CDR3 reads TGTGCCAGCAAGTACAGGGAGAGCCGCAATCAGCCCCAGCATTTT. It codes for CASKYRESRNQPQHF.

The rearrangement joins TRBV7-2 to TRBJ2-5; TRBD2 aligns across 16 bases. Germline lookup yields CDR1 SGHTA and CDR2 FQGNSA. V was pared by 10 bases and J by 4 bases, with 9 bases of the junction left unmatched. This CDR3 comprises 16 residues. The CDR3 is CATWGLAGGPGETQYF. CDR3 in DNA: TGTGCCACATGGGGACTAGCGGGAGGGCCGGGAGAGACCCAGTACTTC.

This clonotype was seen a few times. V is TRBV7-9 and J is TRBJ2-6, with 7 positions matching TRBD2. Unmatched junction bases numbered 13, after V lost 6 bases and J lost 2 bases. The germline V gene encodes CDR1 SEHNR and CDR2 FQNEAQ (reference sequence). The CDR3 has 18 amino acids. CDR3 sequence: CASSLPLGGGTGANVLTF. The CDR3 DNA is TGTGCCAGCAGTCTCCCTCTCGGGGGAGGGACTGGGGCCAACGTCCTGACTTTC.

This clonotype was counted at least ten times. The chain links TRBV7-3 to TRBJ2-5, with TRBD2 matching 16 bases. The trim removed 4 bases at V and 5 bases at J, leaving 4 bases unmatched. The germline V gene encodes CDR1 SGHTA and CDR2 FQGTGA. The CDR3 length is 16 residues. CDR3 coding DNA: TGTGCCAGCAGCTCGGGACTAGCGGGAGGGGAGGAGACCCAGTACTTC. It is translated as CASSSGLAGGEETQYF. Looking up the rest from reference TRBV7-3 and TRBJ2-5 gives the full variable domain: GAGVSQTPSNKVTEKGKYVELRCDPISGHTALYWYRQSLGQGPEFLIYFQGTGAADDSGLPNDRFFAVRPEGSVSTLKIQRTERGDSAVYLCASSSGLAGGEETQYFGPGTRLLVL.

In this sample, this clonotype turned up many times. This sequence joins TRBV11-2 and TRBJ2-1, with 10 bases matching TRBD2. This CDR3 comprises 16 residues. The trim removed 4 bases at V and 5 bases at J, leaving 8 bases unmatched. Germline V gene lookup returns CDR1 SGHAT and CDR2 FQNNGV. CDR3 sequence (DNA): TGTGCCAGCAGCTCCGACGGACTAGCGGAGAACAATGAGCAGTTCTTC. Amino acids: CASSSDGLAENNEQFF. Full variable domain (rest looked up from reference TRBV11-2 and TRBJ2-1): EAGVAQSPRYKIIEKRQSVAFWCNPISGHATLYWYQQILGQGPKLLIQFQNNGVVDDSQLPKDRFSAERLKGVDSTLKIQPAKLEDSAVYLCASSSDGLAENNEQFFGPGTRLTVL.

There are many counts of this clonotype. The rearrangement uses TRBV20-1 and TRBJ1-2; a possible D gene is TRBD1 (6 bases). V lost 1 base to trimming and J lost 7 bases, with 13 bases between them. This CDR3 comprises 13 residues. From germline, CDR1 is DFQATT and CDR2 SNEGSKA (reference sequence). The CDR3 DNA sequence: TGCAGTGCTAGAGTCAGGGGATCAGGTGGCTACACCTTC. This gives the protein CSARVRGSGGYTF.

This clonotype was seen at least ten times. This chain links TRBV27 with TRBJ2-7, with D possibly matching TRBD1 (6 bases). The CDR3 has 13 amino acids. CDR1 is MNHEY and CDR2 is SMNVEV in the germline V gene (reference sequence). V was shortened by 0 bases and J by 7 bases, with 10 bases between the two germline ends. CDR3 residues: CASSLSTQGEQYF. The CDR3 DNA sequence: TGTGCCAGCAGTTTATCCACCCAGGGGGAGCAGTACTTC.

Only a few counts were recorded for this clonotype. This rearrangement joins TRBV27 to TRBJ2-1; 12 bases map to TRBD2. This CDR3 spans 16 amino acids. V shed 2 bases, J shed 6 bases, and the junction held 5 bases outside the gene matches. Germline V gene sequence: CDR1 MNHEY, CDR2 SMNVEV (reference sequence). CDR3 in DNA: TGTGCCAGCAGTTTAATGTCTAGCGGGAGGGCCAATGAGCAGTTCTTC. Translation: CASSLMSSGRANEQFF.

This clonotype was seen repeatedly, ten times or more. The chain links TRBV12-3 or TRBV12-4 to TRBJ1-2; 7 bases fit TRBD1. This CDR3 has 15 amino acids. Germline trimming cut 4 bases from V and 5 bases from J; bases unmatched to any gene: 10. The CDR3 reads CASSSQTGLGYGYTF. The CDR3 DNA follows: TGTGCCAGCAGTTCCCAGACAGGGCTCGGGTATGGCTACACCTTC.

This clonotype was detected many times. V and J are TRBV28 and TRBJ1-5, with D uncertain. This CDR3 is 14 amino acids long. CDR1 MDHEN and CDR2 SYDVKM come from the germline V gene. Trimming left V 0 bases short and J 4 bases short, with 7 bases between. CDR3 protein: CASSLWTRNQPQHF. As DNA, the CDR3 is TGTGCCAGCAGTTTATGGACCAGGAATCAGCCCCAGCATTTT. Full variable domain (rest looked up from reference TRBV28 and TRBJ1-5): DVKVTQSSRYLVKRTGEKVFLECVQDMDHENMFWYRQDPGLGLRLIYFSYDVKMKEKGDIPEGYSVSREKKERFSLILESASTNQTSMYLCASSLWTRNQPQHFGDGTRLSIL.

The V call is TRBV29-1, the J call TRBJ1-2; D is ambiguous. V shed 0 bases and J shed 4 bases, with 21 bases lying between them. There are 17 residues in the CDR3. Germline CDR1 is SQVTM and CDR2 is ANQGSEA. DNA of the CDR3: TGCAGCGTTGAAGATGATTATAAAACAGAATCTGGCTATGGCTACACCTTC. It translates to CSVEDDYKTESGYGYTF.

The V call is TRBV7-9, the J call TRBJ1-3, with D unresolved. The CDR3 is 13 amino acids. Germline CDR1 and CDR2: SEHNR and FQNEAQ (reference sequence). V lost 1 base to trimming and J lost 9 bases, with 10 bases between them. The CDR3 here is CASSLGSESTIYF. The CDR3 DNA is TGTGCCAGCAGCTTAGGGTCTGAGTCCACCATATATTTT.

V and J are TRBV28 and TRBJ2-5, with 12 bases identical to TRBD2. The ends lost 5 bases at V and 2 bases at J; junction bases unmatched: 6. The CDR3 totals 16 residues. CDR1 is MDHEN, CDR2 SYDVKM, per germline. The CDR3 loop is CASSARLAGEQETQYF. CDR3 sequence (DNA): TGTGCCAGCAGTGCGAGACTAGCGGGAGAACAAGAGACCCAGTACTTC.

This clonotype was recorded at least ten times. The chain has TRBV25-1 and TRBJ1-2; 7 bases agree with TRBD1. This CDR3 is 12 amino acids long. Trimming cost V 4 bases and J 5 bases; bases outside gene matches: 1. The V gene's germline CDR1 is MGHDK and CDR2 SYGVNS. CDR3 protein: CASSGQGYGYTF. The CDR3 DNA is TGTGCCAGCAGTGGACAGGGTTATGGCTACACCTTC.